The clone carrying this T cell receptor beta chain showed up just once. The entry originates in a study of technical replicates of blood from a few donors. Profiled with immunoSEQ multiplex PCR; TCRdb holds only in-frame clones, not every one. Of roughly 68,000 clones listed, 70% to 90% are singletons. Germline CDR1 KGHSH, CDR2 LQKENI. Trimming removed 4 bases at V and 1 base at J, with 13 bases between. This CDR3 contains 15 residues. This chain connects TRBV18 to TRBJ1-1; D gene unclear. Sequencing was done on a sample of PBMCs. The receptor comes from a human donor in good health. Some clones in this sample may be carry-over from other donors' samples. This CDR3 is CASSRTGRGNTEAFF. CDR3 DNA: TGTGCCAGCTCACGCACCGGACGGGGGAACACTGAAGCTTTCTTT.